This TCR beta chain was identified in a study of T cells in Graves' hyperthyroidism and ophthalmopathy. Study-level findings and limits: The model forecast ophthalmopathy, anticipating it by a median around 6.5 months before onset. Ophthalmopathy and stable hyperthyroidism were separated by a 13 V-J model.

This clonotype appeared many times. Its antigen is not known. RNA transcripts were the template for amplifying TCR beta CDR3 regions. A set of HTBI primers served as the primers for a first-round RT-PCR of the TCR CDR3. TCRdb used MiXCR to reprocess the multiplex PCR reads, holding one entry per CDR3 protein. The data hold approximately 300,000 distinct CDR3 sequences, with 17% observed a single time. The germline CDR1 and CDR2 sequences are SGHDT and YYEEEE. V shed 0 bases and J shed 2 bases, with 8 bases lying between them. This CDR3 comprises 14 residues. The source of this sequence is a woman aged 55 to 70 with Graves' ophthalmopathy. The sample was blood. The chain uses TRBV5-6 and TRBJ2-5; no definite D call. The CDR3 protein is CASSLAGFQETQYF. As DNA, the CDR3 is TGTGCCAGCAGCTTGGCCGGGTTTCAAGAGACCCAGTACTTC. The full variable domain, rest sourced from reference TRBV5-6 and TRBJ2-5, is DAGVTQSPTHLIKTRGQQVTLRCSPKSGHDTVSWYQQALGQGPQFIFQYYEEEERQRGNFPDRFSGHQFPNYSSELNVNALLLGDSALYLCASSLAGFQETQYFGPGTRLLVL.